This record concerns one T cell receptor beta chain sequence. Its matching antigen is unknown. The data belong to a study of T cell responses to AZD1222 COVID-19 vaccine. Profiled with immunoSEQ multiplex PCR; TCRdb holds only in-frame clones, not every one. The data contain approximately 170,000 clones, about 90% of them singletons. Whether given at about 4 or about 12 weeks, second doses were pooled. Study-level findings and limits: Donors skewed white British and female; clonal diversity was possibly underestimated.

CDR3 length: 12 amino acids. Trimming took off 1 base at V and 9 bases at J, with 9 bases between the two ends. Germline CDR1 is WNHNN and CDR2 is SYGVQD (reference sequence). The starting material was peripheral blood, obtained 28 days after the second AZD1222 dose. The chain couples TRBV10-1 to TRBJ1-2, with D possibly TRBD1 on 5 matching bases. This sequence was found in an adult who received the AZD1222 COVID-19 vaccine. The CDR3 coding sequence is TGCGCCAGCAGTGAGTTACAGGCGAGCTACACCTTC. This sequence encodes CASSELQASYTF.